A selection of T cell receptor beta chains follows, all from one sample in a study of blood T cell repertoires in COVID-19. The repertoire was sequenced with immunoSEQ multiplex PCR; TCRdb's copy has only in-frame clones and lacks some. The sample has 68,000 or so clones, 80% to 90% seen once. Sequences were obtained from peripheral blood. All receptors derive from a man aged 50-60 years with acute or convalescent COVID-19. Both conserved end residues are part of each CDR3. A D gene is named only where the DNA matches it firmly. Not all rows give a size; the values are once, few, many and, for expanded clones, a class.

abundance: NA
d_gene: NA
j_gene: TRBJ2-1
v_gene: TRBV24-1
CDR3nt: TGTGCCACCAGTGATACCCGAACGGGGAATGAGCAGTTCTTC
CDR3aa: CATSDTRTGNEQFF

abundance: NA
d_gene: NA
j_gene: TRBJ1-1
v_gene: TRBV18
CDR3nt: TGTGCCAGCTCACCACTCCTAATCAGCGACGGGGGGGACACTGAAGCTTTCTTT
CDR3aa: CASSPLLISDGGDTEAFF

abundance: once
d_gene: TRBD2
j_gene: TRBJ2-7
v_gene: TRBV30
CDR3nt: TGTGCCTGGAGTGGTTCACCAGCGGGGGTCTACGAGCAGTACTTC
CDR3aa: CAWSGSPAGVYEQYF

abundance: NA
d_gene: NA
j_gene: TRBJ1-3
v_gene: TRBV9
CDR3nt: TGTGCCAGCAGCGTAGGTACAGCATACTCTGGAAACACCATATATTTT
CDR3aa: CASSVGTAYSGNTIYF

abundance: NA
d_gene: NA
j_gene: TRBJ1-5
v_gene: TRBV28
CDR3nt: TGTGCCAGCAGTTTAGACTCCTCTAATCAGCCCCAGCATTTT
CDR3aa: CASSLDSSNQPQHF

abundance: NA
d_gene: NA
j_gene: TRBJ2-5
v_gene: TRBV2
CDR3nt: TGTGCCAGCAGTGAGCTCGGCCAGGGTCGCCAAGAGACCCAGTACTTC
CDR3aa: CASSELGQGRQETQYF

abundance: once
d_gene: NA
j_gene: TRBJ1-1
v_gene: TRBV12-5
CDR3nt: TGTGCTACCACGGACAGGAACACTGAAGCTTTCTTT
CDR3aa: CATTDRNTEAFF

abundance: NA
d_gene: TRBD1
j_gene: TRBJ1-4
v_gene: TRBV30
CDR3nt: TGTGCCTGGAGTGTACGTCGACAGGGTCAACGGGAAAAACTGTTTTTT
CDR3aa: CAWSVRRQGQREKLFF

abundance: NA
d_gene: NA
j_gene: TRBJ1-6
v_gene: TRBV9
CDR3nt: TGTGCCAGCAGCGTAGGGGCAGGGGAATATAATTCACCCCTCCACTTT
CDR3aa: CASSVGAGEYNSPLHF

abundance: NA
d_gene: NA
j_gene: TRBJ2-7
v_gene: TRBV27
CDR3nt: TGTGCCAGCAGTTTGGGTTTCGGCAGGAACTACGAGCAGTACTTC
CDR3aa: CASSLGFGRNYEQYF

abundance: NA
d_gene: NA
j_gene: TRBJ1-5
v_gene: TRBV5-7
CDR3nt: TGTGCCAGCAGAGCCCAACCTAAGTATAGCAATCAGCCCCAGCATTTT
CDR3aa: CASRAQPKYSNQPQHF

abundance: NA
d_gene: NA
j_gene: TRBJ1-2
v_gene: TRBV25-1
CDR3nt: TGTGCCAGCAGTGAGGTAGAGAGTTATGGCTACACCTTC
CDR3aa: CASSEVESYGYTF

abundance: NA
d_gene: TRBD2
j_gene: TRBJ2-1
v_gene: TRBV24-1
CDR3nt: TGTGCCACCAGTGATCAACCGGGACTACTGGGTAATGAGCAGTTCTTC
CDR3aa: CATSDQPGLLGNEQFF

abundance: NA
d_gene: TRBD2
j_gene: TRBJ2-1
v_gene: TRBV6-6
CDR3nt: TGTGCCAGCAGTCTCGTCAGGGCGGGAGCGGGTGTGGGCTACAATGAGCAGTTCTTC
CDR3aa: CASSLVRAGAGVGYNEQFF

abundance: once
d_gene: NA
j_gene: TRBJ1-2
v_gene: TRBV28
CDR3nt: TGTGCCAGCAGCCCTCAGACAGTCTCTGGCTACACCTTC
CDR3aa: CASSPQTVSGYTF

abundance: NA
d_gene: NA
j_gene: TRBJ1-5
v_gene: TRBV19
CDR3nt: TGTGCCAGTAGTGCTCCGGCCGGGGAGGTAGATCAGCCCCAGCATTTT
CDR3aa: CASSAPAGEVDQPQHF

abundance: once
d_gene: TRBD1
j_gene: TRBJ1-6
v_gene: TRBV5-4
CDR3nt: TGTGCCAGCAGCTTCACCGGGACAGATAATTCACCCCTCCACTTT
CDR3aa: CASSFTGTDNSPLHF

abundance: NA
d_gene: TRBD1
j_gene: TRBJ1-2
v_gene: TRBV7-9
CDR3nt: TGTGCCAGCAGGTCGGGCAATGAACAGGGGAAGTACACCTTC
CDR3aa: CASRSGNEQGKYTF

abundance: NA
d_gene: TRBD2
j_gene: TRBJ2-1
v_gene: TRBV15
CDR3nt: TGTGCCACCAGCAGAGGGCCGGGGGAGGGTGAGCAGTTCTTC
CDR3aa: CATSRGPGEGEQFF

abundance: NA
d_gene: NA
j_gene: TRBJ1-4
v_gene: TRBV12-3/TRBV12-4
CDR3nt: TGTGCCAGCAGTTTACTCCGACAAAGTCCACTGTTTTTT
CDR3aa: CASSLLRQSPLFF

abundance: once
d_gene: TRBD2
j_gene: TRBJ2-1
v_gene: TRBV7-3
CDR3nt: TGTGCCAGCAGCCCCCCACTAGCGCCGATCCATGAGCAGTTCTTC
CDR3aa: CASSPPLAPIHEQFF

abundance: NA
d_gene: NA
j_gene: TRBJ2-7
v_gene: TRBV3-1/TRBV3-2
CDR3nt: TGTGCCAGCAGCCAAGACCACCGGAGAGCCTACGAGCAGTACTTC
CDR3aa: CASSQDHRRAYEQYF

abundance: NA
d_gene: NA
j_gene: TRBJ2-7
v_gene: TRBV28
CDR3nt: TGTGCCAGCAGTTCACTCTACGAGCAGTACTTC
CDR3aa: CASSSLYEQYF

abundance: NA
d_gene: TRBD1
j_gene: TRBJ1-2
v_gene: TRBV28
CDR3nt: TGTGCCAGCAGTTTAAGGGGGGACAGCCACTACACCTTC
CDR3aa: CASSLRGDSHYTF

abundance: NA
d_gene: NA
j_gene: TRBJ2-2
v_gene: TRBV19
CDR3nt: TGTGCCAGTAGGATGGGGCATACAAACACCGGGGAGCTGTTTTTT
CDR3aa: CASRMGHTNTGELFF

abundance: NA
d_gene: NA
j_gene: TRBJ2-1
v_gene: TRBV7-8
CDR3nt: TGTGCCAGCAGCTTAGTTCGCGCCCTACTAGAGGGTGAGCAGTTCTTC
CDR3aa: CASSLVRALLEGEQFF

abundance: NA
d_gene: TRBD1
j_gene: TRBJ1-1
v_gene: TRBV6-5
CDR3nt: TGTGCCAGCAGTTACTCGTATACAGGGGAGACTGAAGCTTTCTTT
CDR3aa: CASSYSYTGETEAFF

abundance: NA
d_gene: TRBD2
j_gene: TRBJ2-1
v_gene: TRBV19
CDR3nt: TGTGCCAGTAGTAAGCTAGCGGGAGCAAGGAATGAGCAGTTCTTC
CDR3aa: CASSKLAGARNEQFF